Each of the 24 T cell receptor beta chains below was sequenced from the same sample in a study of blood T cells in healthy people across ages. It was with a sample-barcoded 5' primer and a J-beta primer mix that a second PCR of roughly 7 to 12 cycles was run. Using its own MiXCR run on the 5' RACE reads, TCRdb lists one record per CDR3 protein. This table holds around 1.7 million distinct CDR3 sequences, 28% found once. The sequencing input was blood. These receptors were obtained from a woman between 25 and 40 years old in good health.

The rearrangement links TRBV12-3 or TRBV12-4 to TRBJ2-1; 8 nucleotides line up with TRBD1. This CDR3 comprises 14 residues. V gave up 7 bases and J gave up 4 bases; unmatched junction bases: 6. The CDR3 loop is CASTPRTGYNEQFF. Here the CDR3 DNA reads TGTGCCAGCACCCCAAGGACAGGGTACAATGAGCAGTTCTTC.

Concerning this clonotype itself: Sequence at one end of the junction differs from germline and may be a read error. V and J are TRBV7-3 and TRBJ1-2; D gene unclear. CDR1 and CDR2 (germline): SGHTA, FQGTGA. The CDR3 has 15 residues. The chain's CDR3 is CASNLKGSWGYGYTF. CDR3 DNA sequence: TGTGCCAGCAACTTAAAAGGGAGCTGGGGCTATGGCTACACCTTC.

This clonotype was recorded once. This chain's CDR3 is CASWGGGGPSTGELFF. The CDR3 nucleotides read TGTGCCAGCTGGGGTGGCGGGGGGCCGAGCACCGGGGAGCTGTTTTTT. The chain uses TRBV12-3 or TRBV12-4 and TRBJ2-2; 8 nucleotides align to TRBD2. This CDR3 region has 16 residues. V lost 8 bases and J lost 4; bases outside the gene matches: 12.

The CDR3 sequence is CSARDYRMSGETQYF. The CDR3, as DNA: TGCAGTGCTAGAGATTATAGGATGTCGGGAGAGACCCAGTACTTC. The chain is built from TRBV20-1 and TRBJ2-5; D is unresolved. This CDR3 comprises 15 residues. V lost 0 bases to trimming and J lost 4 bases, with 15 bases between them. Germline CDR1 DFQATT, CDR2 SNEGSKA (reference sequence).

Points on this clonotype: A much larger clone lies one base from this, so it may be a read error. The chain has TRBV29-1 and TRBJ2-7; D is ambiguous. The CDR3 runs to 11 residues. CDR1 and CDR2 (germline): SQVTM, ANQGSEA. Here the CDR3 reads CNIDKGGEQYF. The CDR3 DNA reads TGCAACATAGACAAGGGCGGCGAGCAGTACTTC.

This clonotype has just one count. A much larger clone differs from this one at a single base, so this may be a read error. The V gene is TRBV7-3, the J gene TRBJ2-5, with D unclear. CDR1 and CDR2 (germline): SGHTA, FQGTGA. Trimming pared 5 bases from V and 2 bases from J, leaving 9 bases between. The CDR3 consists of 13 residues. The CDR3 here is CASSMVLQETQYF. CDR3 in DNA: TGTGCCAGCAGCATGGTACTTCAAGAGACCCAGTACTTC.

The chain is built from TRBV7-2 and TRBJ1-6; TRBD1 matches 7 bases. CDR1 and CDR2 from the germline V gene are SGHTA and FQGNSA. This CDR3 has 15 amino acids. J was trimmed by 5 bases and V by 5 bases; bases with no gene match: 6. The CDR3 coding sequence is TGTGCCAGCAGCCCCCAGGGACAGAATAATTCACCCCTCCACTTT. As protein: CASSPQGQNNSPLHF.

The J gene is TRBJ1-5, the V gene TRBV20-1; 7 positions match TRBD1. The CDR3 covers 13 residues. The germline V gene encodes CDR1 DFQATT and CDR2 SNEGSKA (reference sequence). With V trimmed by 6 bases and J by 1 base, 3 bases remained unmatched. The CDR3 region is CSAVGQSNQPQHF. As DNA, the CDR3 is TGCAGTGCGGTGGGACAGAGCAATCAGCCCCAGCATTTT.

Details on this clonotype: Sequence at one end of the junction differs from germline and may be a read error. The V call is TRBV5-1, the J call TRBJ2-7, with D possibly being TRBD1 or TRBD2 (5 bases each). Germline V CDR1 and CDR2: SGHRS, YFSETQ. The CDR3 is 14 residues long. CDR3 sequence reads: CANSWGSGRYEQYF. In DNA form, the CDR3 reads TGCGCCAACAGCTGGGGGTCGGGAAGGTACGAGCAGTACTTC.

This clonotype was seen only a few times. The chain uses TRBV20-1 and TRBJ2-1, with 11 positions matching TRBD2. Germline loops: CDR1 DFQATT, CDR2 SNEGSKA (reference sequence). Germline trimming cut 0 bases from V and 6 bases from J; bases unmatched to any gene: 10. There are 17 residues in the CDR3. The DNA of the CDR3 is TGCAGTGCTAGAGATGGGACTAGCGGTTCGCTTCGCAATGAGCAGTTCTTC. This encodes CSARDGTSGSLRNEQFF.

In this sample, this clonotype turned up a few times. Possible read error: a much larger clone is one base away. The chain combines TRBV4-2 with TRBJ2-5; D remains ambiguous. Between the trimmed V and J ends, which lost 0 bases and 11 bases, there was a span of 13 bases. This CDR3 is 13 amino acids long. Germline-derived CDR1 and CDR2 are LGHNA and YNFKEQ. The CDR3 reads CASSQDQINEQYF. The CDR3 nucleotides read TGTGCCAGCAGCCAAGATCAAATAAATGAGCAGTACTTC.

This clonotype was detected a few times. This chain connects TRBV2 to TRBJ2-1; 11 bases are a match to TRBD2. The CDR3 extends over 13 amino acids. Trimming cost V 8 bases and J 6 bases; bases outside gene matches: 3. The germline gives CDR1 SNHLY, CDR2 FYNNEI. The CDR3 bases are TGTGCCAGCCTAGCGGGGGGCCTCAATGAGCAGTTCTTC. It is translated as CASLAGGLNEQFF.

This clonotype was counted at least ten times. This chain connects TRBV6-6 to TRBJ2-4, with D hard to call. Germline-derived CDR1 and CDR2 are MNHNY and SVGAGI (reference sequence). The V end lost 3 bases, the J end lost 2 bases, and 14 bases lay between the germline ends. The CDR3 is 16 amino acids. CDR3 amino acids: CASSYLGFYPKNIQYF. The CDR3 DNA sequence: TGTGCCAGCAGTTATTTAGGGTTCTATCCCAAAAACATTCAGTACTTC.

This clonotype was counted ten times or more. The J gene is TRBJ2-7, the V gene TRBV12-3 or TRBV12-4; 8 bases are a match to TRBD1. V trimming: 3 bases; J trimming: 6 bases; junction bases outside the gene matches: 10. The CDR3 is 15 amino acids. The CDR3 spells CASSFGTGGGVEQYF. For the CDR3, the DNA is TGTGCCAGCAGTTTTGGGACAGGCGGAGGTGTCGAGCAGTACTTC.

J is TRBJ2-7 and V is TRBV10-3; the match to TRBD2 covers 11 bases. Unmatched junction bases numbered 6, after V lost 6 bases and J lost 5 bases. Per the germline V gene, CDR1 is ENHRY and CDR2 is SYGVKD. The CDR3 runs 14 residues. Here the CDR3 DNA reads TGTGCCATCAGACCACTAGCGGGGGCCGACGAGCAGTACTTC. This gives the protein CAIRPLAGADEQYF.

This clonotype was recorded a few times. The gene calls are TRBV6-5 and TRBJ1-2; 10 nucleotides align to TRBD1. The CDR3 has 15 residues. The germline V gene encodes CDR1 MNHEY and CDR2 SVGAGI. V shed 6 bases, J shed 8 bases, and the junction held 12 bases outside the gene matches. The CDR3 protein is CASSPGPGQGTGYTF. DNA of the CDR3: TGTGCCAGCAGCCCAGGGCCGGGACAGGGGACCGGCTACACCTTC.

The chain joins TRBV30 to TRBJ1-3; the match to TRBD1 covers 8 bases. Germline V gene lookup returns CDR1 GTSNPN and CDR2 SVGIG (reference sequence). The CDR3 has 12 amino acids. CDR3 coding DNA: TGTAGTTGCGGACAGGGCGGAAACACCATATATTTT. It codes for CSCGQGGNTIYF.

This clonotype came up many times. V and J are TRBV5-1 and TRBJ2-1; 8 nucleotides line up with TRBD2. The CDR3 spans 14 residues. The trim removed 2 bases at V and 5 bases at J, leaving 3 bases unmatched. Germline CDR1 and CDR2: SGHRS and YFSETQ. In nucleotides, the CDR3 is TGCGCCAGCAGCTTAACCGGGGGGGACAATGAGCAGTTCTTC. Amino acids: CASSLTGGDNEQFF.

This clonotype was seen repeatedly, ten times or more. V is TRBV4-2 and J is TRBJ2-3; 10 bases are shared with TRBD2. The CDR3 has 14 amino acids. The V gene end was trimmed by 8 bases and the J gene end by 4 bases; junction bases not matched to a gene: 6. The germline V gene encodes CDR1 LGHNA and CDR2 YNFKEQ. The CDR3, as DNA: TGTGCCAGCGAAAGCGGGGGGGCGTCAGATACGCAGTATTTT. Residues: CASESGGASDTQYF.

At least ten counts were recorded for this clonotype. V and J are TRBV12-3 or TRBV12-4 and TRBJ1-1, with D uncertain. Trimming took 2 bases from V and 5 from J, leaving 9 bases between them. This CDR3 contains 13 residues. Written as DNA, the CDR3 is TGTGCCAGCAGTTTAAGAGGGATGACTGAAGCTTTCTTT. This codes for CASSLRGMTEAFF.

V and J are TRBV20-1 and TRBJ2-1, with D possibly being TRBD1 or TRBD2 (5 bases each). Germline CDR1 reads DFQATT; CDR2 reads SNEGSKA (reference sequence). This CDR3 is built from 14 residues. Trimming shortened V by 6 bases and J by 0 bases, and 12 bases separated the two germline ends. This CDR3 is CSAGDASSYNEQFF. The CDR3 coding sequence is TGCAGTGCGGGGGACGCAAGCTCCTACAATGAGCAGTTCTTC.

The rearrangement joins TRBV2 to TRBJ2-7, with D unclear. The CDR3 has 10 amino acids. Trimming pared 11 bases from V and 7 bases from J, leaving 12 bases between. The germline CDR1 and CDR2 sequences are SNHLY and FYNNEI. Written as DNA, the CDR3 is TGTGCCGGTTATTACAATGAGCAGTACTTC. Encoded protein: CAGYYNEQYF.

The rearrangement uses TRBV7-9 and TRBJ2-1; 10 bases agree with TRBD2. The germline gives CDR1 SEHNR, CDR2 FQNEAQ (reference sequence). This CDR3 has 15 residues. Unmatched junction bases numbered 10, after V lost 5 bases and J lost 9 bases. The CDR3 sequence is CASSRTELAGVEQFF. DNA of the CDR3: TGTGCCAGCAGCCGCACGGAGCTAGCGGGAGTTGAGCAGTTCTTC. Full variable domain (remainder filled in from reference TRBV7-9 and TRBJ2-1): DTGVSQNPRHKITKRGQNVTFRCDPISEHNRLYWYRQTLGQGPEFLTYFQNEAQLEKSRLLSDRFSAERPKGSFSTLEIQRTEQGDSAMYLCASSRTELAGVEQFFGPGTRLTVL.

V usage is TRBV5-5 and J usage is TRBJ1-2; TRBD1 is a possible D gene (6 bases). The CDR3 loop spans 13 amino acids. Germline CDR1 and CDR2: SGHKS and YYEKEE (reference sequence). Between the trimmed V and J ends, which lost 1 base and 4 bases, there was a span of 8 bases. This CDR3 reads CASSLKGVYGYTF. In DNA form, the CDR3 reads TGTGCCAGCAGCTTGAAGGGGGTCTATGGCTACACCTTC.